The rows below give T cell receptor beta chains drawn from one sample of a study of shared clonotypes between healthy human individuals. The table came from immunoSEQ multiplex PCR; TCRdb's copy has only in-frame clones and leaves some out. Found here are 2 million to 3 million clones, more than 80% of them singletons; the top ten hold 0.13% to 0.15%. What was sequenced was naive CD4+ T cells sorted from blood. The receptor source for this set is a man younger than 35 in good health. The CDR3 runs from the conserved cysteine through the conserved F or W. A D gene is named only where the DNA matches it firmly. The size field is filled for only some rows; it gives once, few, many or a size class.

J gene	clone size	D gene	V gene	CDR3 DNA	CDR3 protein
TRBJ2-7	NA	NA	TRBV6-6	TGTGCCAGCAGTTACTCTTACTACGAGCAGTACTTC	CASSYSYYEQYF
TRBJ1-1	NA	TRBD1	TRBV7-2	TGTGCCAGCAGCCCCAGGATAGGGACAGGGGACACTGAAGCTTTCTTT	CASSPRIGTGDTEAFF
TRBJ2-5	NA	TRBD2	TRBV11-2	TGTGCCAGCAGCGCCTACCTCGGGACTAGCACAGAGACCCAGTACTTC	CASSAYLGTSTETQYF
TRBJ2-5	NA	NA	TRBV19	TGTGCCAGTAGTATTTTAGTAGCCCCCGGGGAGACCCAGTACTTC	CASSILVAPGETQYF
TRBJ2-5	NA	TRBD2	TRBV11-2	TGTGCCAGCAGCTTTACAGCGGGAGTGGCGGAGACCCAGTACTTC	CASSFTAGVAETQYF
TRBJ2-7	NA	TRBD1	TRBV5-6	TGTGCCAGCAGCTTGGTGGGACAGCCCTACGAGCAGTACTTC	CASSLVGQPYEQYF
TRBJ1-1	NA	NA	TRBV6-6	TGTGCCAGCAGCGATCTACTCCGGGGTACGACTGAAGCTTTCTTT	CASSDLLRGTTEAFF
TRBJ2-1	NA	TRBD2	TRBV14	TGTGCCAGCAGCCTCCGACTAGCGGGAGCAGTGAATGAGCAGTTCTTC	CASSLRLAGAVNEQFF
TRBJ2-4	NA	TRBD1	TRBV29-1	TGCAGCGTTGAAGACACAACCGGGACAGGGGGCATTCAGTACTTC	CSVEDTTGTGGIQYF
TRBJ1-6	NA	NA	TRBV2	TGTGCCAGCACCGAAGGGAGTACAGAGAGTTCACCCCTCCACTTT	CASTEGSTESSPLHF
TRBJ2-7	once	NA	TRBV11-2	TGTGCCAGCAGCCCAGGGCCTGACTCCTACGAGCAGTACTTC	CASSPGPDSYEQYF
TRBJ2-5	NA	NA	TRBV7-9	TGTGCCAGCAGCTTAGGGAGCTACCTTGAAGAGACCCAGTACTTC	CASSLGSYLEETQYF
TRBJ1-1	once	NA	TRBV2	TGTGCCAGTAAGACAGAGACCACTGAAGCTTTCTTT	CASKTETTEAFF
TRBJ1-3	NA	NA	TRBV5-1	TGCGCCAGCAGCTTGGATCTGGTTGGTGGAAACACCATATATTTT	CASSLDLVGGNTIYF
TRBJ1-6	NA	NA	TRBV7-9	TGTGCCAGCAGCTTAAAGTCTGGCTCACCCCTCCACTTT	CASSLKSGSPLHF
TRBJ1-5	NA	NA	TRBV30	TGTGCCTGGAGTCCGGAAGCCATCAAAAATCAGCCCCAGCATTTT	CAWSPEAIKNQPQHF
TRBJ1-2	NA	NA	TRBV6-6	TGTGCCAGCAGTTACGATAGAGCTAACTATGGCTACACCTTC	CASSYDRANYGYTF
TRBJ2-1	NA	NA	TRBV7-6	TGTGCCAGCAGCCTGGGAGCGTGGAGCTCCTACAATGAGCAGTTCTTC	CASSLGAWSSYNEQFF
TRBJ2-2	once	NA	TRBV4-3	TGCGCCAGCAGCCAAGACCGGACCTCACCCGGGGAGCTGTTTTTT	CASSQDRTSPGELFF
TRBJ1-2	NA	NA	TRBV5-4	TGTGCCAGCAGCTTGAGAACGTCTAATGGCTACACCTTC	CASSLRTSNGYTF
TRBJ1-1	NA	TRBD1	TRBV18	TGTGCCAGCTCGCCGGACAGGGGGGAAACTGAAGCTTTCTTT	CASSPDRGETEAFF
TRBJ1-1	NA	NA	TRBV5-1	TGCGCCAGCAGCTTGGATGGATACACTGAAGCTTTCTTT	CASSLDGYTEAFF
TRBJ2-7	once	NA	TRBV10-2	TGCGCCAGCACCCACCGAGGCGAGCAGTACTTC	CASTHRGEQYF
TRBJ2-3	NA	TRBD2	TRBV5-1	TGCGCCAGCAGCTCCCTAACTAGCGGGAGCACAGATACGCAGTATTTT	CASSSLTSGSTDTQYF
TRBJ2-5	NA	NA	TRBV18	TGTGCCAGCTCACCAACTAGCCAAGAGACCCAGTACTTC	CASSPTSQETQYF
TRBJ1-5	NA	NA	TRBV11-1	TGTGCCAGCAGCTTAGGCCGGGACAAAAATCAGCCCCAGCATTTT	CASSLGRDKNQPQHF
TRBJ1-4	NA	NA	TRBV30	TGTGCCTGGTCCCTATCGAGGGGAGTCGAAAAACTGTTTTTT	CAWSLSRGVEKLFF
TRBJ2-7	NA	TRBD1	TRBV11-2	TGTGCCAGCAGCTTGGAGACAGGGGGTTCCTACGAGCAGTACTTC	CASSLETGGSYEQYF
TRBJ2-3	NA	TRBD2	TRBV4-1	TGCGCCAGCAGCCCCCTACTAGCGGGGGCGAGCACAGATACGCAGTATTTT	CASSPLLAGASTDTQYF
TRBJ1-5	NA	NA	TRBV30	TGTGCCTGGAGTGACCTTACAAGAGGAGGCAATCAGCCCCAGCATTTT	CAWSDLTRGGNQPQHF
TRBJ2-7	NA	NA	TRBV6-6	TGTGCCAGCAGTGACTACGAGCAGTACTTC	CASSDYEQYF
TRBJ2-7	NA	NA	TRBV21-1	TGTGCCAGCAGCAAAGCTAGGGGTTACGAGCAGTACTTC	CASSKARGYEQYF
TRBJ1-3	once	NA	TRBV6-6	TGTGCCAGCAGTTACGGGTCACAGGGAGGAGGAAACACCATATATTTT	CASSYGSQGGGNTIYF
TRBJ2-5	NA	NA	TRBV4-1	TGCGCCAGCAGCCAGATGCTCCTCGAGACCCAGTACTTC	CASSQMLLETQYF
TRBJ1-6	once	TRBD1	TRBV5-1	TGCGCCAGCAGCTTGGAAAACAGGGGCGCATTTAATTCACCCCTCCACTTT	CASSLENRGAFNSPLHF
TRBJ1-4	NA	NA	TRBV27	TGTGCCAGCAGTTTACGCCCGGTGGGGAATGAAAAACTGTTTTTT	CASSLRPVGNEKLFF
TRBJ1-1	NA	NA	TRBV10-3	TGTGCCATCAGTGATACAAGTGTCACTGAAGCTTTCTTT	CAISDTSVTEAFF
TRBJ2-7	NA	NA	TRBV28	TGTGCCAGCAGTTTGTGGACCGCCACCTACGAGCAGTACTTC	CASSLWTATYEQYF
TRBJ2-1	NA	TRBD1	TRBV5-6	TGTGCCAGCAGCACAGGGGGTTCCTACAATGAGCAGTTCTTC	CASSTGGSYNEQFF
TRBJ2-1	NA	NA	TRBV6-5	TGTGCCAGCAGTTATACCTTCCAAAACAATGAGCAGTTCTTC	CASSYTFQNNEQFF
TRBJ2-3	NA	NA	TRBV19	TGTGCCAGTAGTATAGCGATTAGCACAGATACGCAGTATTTT	CASSIAISTDTQYF
TRBJ2-7	NA	NA	TRBV2	TGTGCCAGCAGTGCTAATGACGAGCAGTACTTC	CASSANDEQYF
TRBJ2-7	NA	NA	TRBV5-1	TGCGCCAGCAGCTTGGCGGGGTCCTACCCTACCGGCGAGCAGTACTTC	CASSLAGSYPTGEQYF
TRBJ2-5	NA	TRBD1	TRBV6-5	TGTGCCAGCAGACGAGGGGGCGGAGAGACCCAGTACTTC	CASRRGGGETQYF
TRBJ2-5	NA	NA	TRBV5-1	TGCGCCAGCAGCTTGGATGGGGGGGAGACCCAGTACTTC	CASSLDGGETQYF
TRBJ2-3	NA	TRBD1	TRBV19	TGTGCCAGTAGTTCACAGGGGGATACGCAGTATTTT	CASSSQGDTQYF
TRBJ2-7	NA	TRBD1	TRBV6-6	TGTGCCAGCAGTTACCCACAGGGGGCGACCAACGAGCAGTACTTC	CASSYPQGATNEQYF
TRBJ1-1	once	NA	TRBV5-1	TGCGCCAGCAGCATCCAACAGACGGCCTACACTGAAGCTTTCTTT	CASSIQQTAYTEAFF
TRBJ1-2	NA	TRBD1	TRBV6-4	TGTGCCAGCAGTGACTCTAGGACAGGAGGGGAATATGGCTACACCTTC	CASSDSRTGGEYGYTF
TRBJ2-3	NA	TRBD2	TRBV9	TGTGCCAGCAGCAATCTCTTAATAGCGGGCGCGGGGACAGATACGCAGTATTTT	CASSNLLIAGAGTDTQYF
TRBJ2-1	NA	NA	TRBV2	TGTGCCAGCACTGCCGACAGTCCGACCTACAATGAGCAGTTCTTC	CASTADSPTYNEQFF
TRBJ1-6	NA	NA	TRBV30	TGTGCCTGGAGTGTACCAGGGGTTTCACCCCTCCACTTT	CAWSVPGVSPLHF
TRBJ2-1	NA	TRBD2	TRBV19	TGTGCCACACGACTAGCGGGAGGGTCCTACAATGAGCAGTTCTTC	CATRLAGGSYNEQFF
TRBJ1-3	NA	NA	TRBV6-5	TGTGCCAGCAGTTCTCGGGCAGCTGGAAACACCATATATTTT	CASSSRAAGNTIYF
TRBJ1-4	once	NA	TRBV6-1	TGTGCCAGCAGTGAAATCCGGGGTCTAGCTGAAAAACTGTTTTTT	CASSEIRGLAEKLFF
TRBJ1-6	once	NA	TRBV5-1	TGCGCCAGCAGCTTGGGACAGGAGGTCAGACCCCTCCACTTT	CASSLGQEVRPLHF